This is a list of T cell receptor beta chains from one sample in a study of chemoradiotherapy in HPV16-positive cancers. The data were produced by immunoSEQ multiplex PCR, yet TCRdb's version contains in-frame clones alone and is incomplete. Of over 800 clones in the sample, just under 90% were seen once. Sequenced material: tumor tissue, taken from a patient who underwent chemoradiotherapy. All receptors derive from a human donor with HPV-associated anogenital cancer. Both conserved end residues are trimmed from each CDR3. The order of the fields is J gene, V gene, CDR3 protein.

TRBJ1-2 | TRBV5-7 | ASSPSDSGYGYT
TRBJ2-1 | TRBV6-1 | ASSASGGPWDEQF
TRBJ1-2 | TRBV27 | ASSLGYSRGQGGYT
TRBJ1-1 | TRBV5-1 | ASSLDQGEAF
TRBJ1-1 | TRBV7-8 | ASSLEGNTEAF
TRBJ1-1 | TRBV5-1 | ASSLGAMNRGYGEAF
TRBJ2-5 | TRBV28 | ASSSLRGTGGETQY
TRBJ1-2 | TRBV7-8 | ASSLQGNGYT
TRBJ2-2 | TRBV27 | ASTGLATGELF
TRBJ1-6 | TRBV7-9 | ASSFGQINSPLH
TRBJ2-5 | TRBV5-1 | ASSFGRGAQETQY
TRBJ2-1 | TRBV28 | ASSRTRTGGNEQF
TRBJ2-3 | TRBV2 | ARGGTGRTDTQY
TRBJ2-2 | TRBV6-1 | ANSDLRRGPTGELF
TRBJ2-1 | TRBV5-1 | ASSHDHLVGNEQF
TRBJ2-1 | TRBV10-3 | AISTNNEQF
TRBJ1-4 | TRBV5-1 | ASSLGSEPGGRKLF
TRBJ1-2 | TRBV6-1 | ASGGEAGNYGYT
TRBJ1-5 | TRBV4-1 | ASSQEHNQPQH
TRBJ1-2 | TRBV19 | ATRWLGATGYT
TRBJ2-6 | TRBV15 | ATSRESSRVLT
TRBJ1-5 | TRBV5-6 | ASSVGSRQPQH
TRBJ2-1 | TRBV10-3 | AISDGGSGGESYNEQF
TRBJ2-1 | TRBV10-1 | APPGLAGLHSYNEQF
TRBJ1-6 | TRBV10-2 | ASRWGAESPLH
TRBJ2-5 | TRBV2 | ASSEFEAGTPKAQY
TRBJ1-2 | TRBV6-6 | ASSYSPDGLNYGYT
TRBJ1-2 | TRBV7-2 | ASSFTPGTAYGYT
TRBJ2-5 | TRBV19 | ASSTGWGETQY
TRBJ2-3 | TRBV2 | ASKVAGGGDTQY
TRBJ2-5 | TRBV6-6 | ASSYSLSEVEKEQY
TRBJ1-2 | TRBV5-1 | ASSPVGDNYGYT
TRBJ2-7 | TRBV6-6 | ASSYSLSEVEKEQY
TRBJ1-2 | TRBV11-1 | ASSSDRDYGYT
TRBJ2-7 | TRBV7-6 | ASIGGSPDHEQY
TRBJ2-5 | TRBV9 | AQTRPDGAPGPETQY
TRBJ1-5 | TRBV27 | ASRGTGGLIQPQH
TRBJ1-2 | TRBV5-6 | ASSQTGNRVYGYT
TRBJ2-4 | TRBV6-1 | ASSEAGTGAKNIQY
TRBJ2-3 | TRBV11-2 | ASSLAGGGTDTQY
TRBJ2-2 | TRBV13 | ASSFFTGELF
TRBJ2-7 | TRBV30 | AWTPGTGLHEQY
TRBJ2-1 | TRBV9 | TSSVEAGDAEQF
TRBJ2-1 | TRBV27 | ASSTGTGGMDEQF
TRBJ1-2 | TRBV19 | ASSIATYGYT
TRBJ2-7 | TRBV6-1 | ASSVTASSYEQY
TRBJ1-1 | TRBV18 | ASSPGWVKNTEAF
TRBJ2-3 | TRBV18 | ASSPLGAWDTQY
TRBJ2-7 | TRBV29-1 | SVAVGYEQY
TRBJ1-1 | TRBV25-1 | ASMRENGLAF
TRBJ2-3 | TRBV5-1 | ASSSKLGQGTDTQY